The sequence of this TCR beta chain was determined in a study of beta chain features in type 1 diabetes. The study reverse transcribed the entire isolated RNA, so it sequenced expressed TCRB transcripts. Clones were read by immunoSEQ multiplex PCR, and TCRdb kept only the in-frame ones, dropping some. The sample records some 170,000 clones, over 55% being singletons. Regarding the study as a whole: When Type 1 diabetes patients were examined, their TCRB CDR3s proved moderately but significantly shorter in all four CD4+ subsets.

CDR1 is SGHTA and CDR2 is FQGNSA in the germline V gene. V dropped 5 bases and J dropped 2; count of bases not matched to a gene: 2. The CDR3 is made up of 15 amino acids. As for this clone: What it binds is not known.

The sequenced material came from naive CD4+ T cells from blood. This receptor was obtained from a man aged 25 to 45 with type 1 diabetes. The gene calls are TRBV7-2 and TRBJ2-1; 11 nucleotides agree with TRBD2. The CDR3 nucleotides read TGTGCCAGCAGCCTTAGCGGGGGGGCCTACAATGAGCAGTTCTTC. Its translation is CASSLSGGAYNEQFF.